A single sample is the source of the 12 T cell receptor beta chains below, sequenced in a study of cytomegalovirus exposure and HLA in healthy donors. PCR was performed using 60 Vbeta and 13 Jbeta primers. Sequencing was performed with immunoSEQ multiplex PCR; in TCRdb, only in-frame clones are kept and a portion is missing. The table records about 130,000 clones, approximately 80% of them present only once. Source material: PBMCs. These receptors all come from a man between 25 and 39 years old in good health and CMV-seronegative.

The genes are TRBV18 and TRBJ1-2; TRBD1 aligns across 12 bases. The CDR3 has 15 residues. V was clipped by 6 bases and J by 7 bases; unmatched bases: 9. Looked up from germline, CDR1 is KGHSH and CDR2 is LQKENI. DNA of the CDR3: TGTGCCAGCTCGCCCGGGACAGGGGGCTCCGCTGGCTACACCTTC. Its translation is CASSPGTGGSAGYTF. The variable domain in full, completed from reference TRBV18 and TRBJ1-2, reads NAGVMQNPRHLVRRRGQEARLRCSPMKGHSHVYWYRQLPEEGLKFMVYLQKENIIDESGMPKERFSAEFPKEGPSILRIQQVVRGDSAAYFCASSPGTGGSAGYTFGSGTRLTVV.

The rearrangement uses TRBV19 and TRBJ1-5, with D hard to call. This CDR3 is built from 15 residues. Germline CDR1 is LNHDA and CDR2 is SQIVND (reference sequence). With 6 bases removed from V and 3 bases from J, the gap between germline ends came to 15 bases. CDR3 amino acids: CASSPPLWYNQPQHF. In DNA, the CDR3 is TGTGCCAGTAGCCCCCCACTGTGGTACAATCAGCCCCAGCATTTT.

V and J are TRBV21-1 and TRBJ2-5; the D call of TRBD1 is as the table states it, not checked on the DNA. TRBV21-1 is assigned pseudogene status. CDR3 length: 17 residues. CDR3 sequence: CASSKAGIRKGEETQYF. For the CDR3, the DNA is TGTGCCAGCAGCAAAGCTGGTATCCGAAAAGGGGAAGAGACCCAGTACTTC.

The J gene is TRBJ1-1, the V gene TRBV6-1, with 7 nucleotides matching TRBD1. Per the germline V gene, CDR1 is MNHNS and CDR2 is SASEGT. The CDR3 contains 15 residues. Losses at the gene ends were 6 bases for V and 0 bases for J; bases not matched to a gene: 7. The CDR3 DNA reads as TGTGCCAGCAGACCGGGACAGTTAATGAACACTGAAGCTTTCTTT. Protein product: CASRPGQLMNTEAFF.

The CDR3 here is CASSLPRTGGYGYTF. CDR3 coding DNA: TGTGCCAGCAGCCTTCCCCGGACAGGGGGCTATGGCTACACCTTC. The chain recombines TRBV28 with TRBJ1-2; TRBD1 agrees at 10 bases. The germline V gene encodes CDR1 MDHEN and CDR2 SYDVKM. J lost 4 bases, V lost 6 bases, and 8 bases had no gene match. There are 15 residues in the CDR3.

This clone appeared a few times. The chain joins TRBV7-2 to TRBJ2-2; tentative D call: TRBD2 (5 bases). Germline CDR1 is SGHTA and CDR2 is FQGNSA. The CDR3 is 17 amino acids. Deletions cut 5 bases from V and 5 bases from J, with 21 bases between. Written as DNA, the CDR3 is TGTGCCAGCAGCCCGGGAATCCTAGGACCAGCAACCGGGGAGCTGTTTTTT. Translation: CASSPGILGPATGELFF.

The chain recombines TRBV5-1 with TRBJ1-2, with no clear D. CDR3 length: 16 residues. In germline, CDR1 is SGHRS, CDR2 YFSETQ. Trimming stripped 2 bases from V and 6 bases from J, with 20 bases between. The CDR3 sequence: CASSFESWEGLDGYTF. The CDR3 DNA follows: TGCGCCAGCAGCTTTGAGTCATGGGAGGGCCTCGATGGCTACACCTTC. The entire variable domain, with the rest obtained from reference TRBV5-1 and TRBJ1-2, is as follows: KAGVTQTPRYLIKTRGQQVTLSCSPISGHRSVSWYQQTPGQGLQFLFEYFSETQRNKGNFPGRFSGRQFSNSRSEMNVSTLELGDSALYLCASSFESWEGLDGYTFGSGTRLTVV.

This clone occurred a few times. The rearrangement uses TRBV18 and TRBJ1-2; a possible D gene is TRBD1 (5 bases). Trimming removed 5 bases from V and 8 bases from J, with 18 bases in between. The CDR3 totals 14 residues. The germline gives CDR1 KGHSH, CDR2 LQKENI. The CDR3 sequence is CASSRGSQGDGYTF. For the CDR3, the DNA is TGTGCCAGCTCAAGAGGATCGCAGGGCGACGGCTACACCTTC. Full variable domain (rest looked up from reference TRBV18 and TRBJ1-2): NAGVMQNPRHLVRRRGQEARLRCSPMKGHSHVYWYRQLPEEGLKFMVYLQKENIIDESGMPKERFSAEFPKEGPSILRIQQVVRGDSAAYFCASSRGSQGDGYTFGSGTRLTVV.

This chain links TRBV5-1 with TRBJ1-2; a weak D match, TRBD1 (6 bases). CDR3 length: 14 residues. Germline V CDR1 and CDR2: SGHRS, YFSETQ. V was cut by 4 bases and J by 3 bases, with 13 bases left in between. The CDR3 coding sequence is TGCGCCAGCAGCAGGACAGCTTTAGACTATGGCTACACCTTC. Its translation: CASSRTALDYGYTF.

The gene calls are TRBV28 and TRBJ2-2; 8 positions match TRBD1. Germline loops: CDR1 MDHEN, CDR2 SYDVKM. After removal of 7 bases from V and 1 base from J, the junction contained 11 bases not matched to a gene. CDR3 length: 17 amino acids. CDR3 sequence reads: CASTRPLGQGNTGELFF. CDR3 nucleotides: TGTGCCAGCACCCGCCCCCTCGGACAGGGGAACACCGGGGAGCTGTTTTTT.

The rearrangement links TRBV7-8 to TRBJ2-3, with D perhaps matching TRBD2 (6 bases). The V gene lost 4 bases and the J gene lost 3 bases, with 14 bases spanning the gap. In germline, CDR1 is SGHVS, CDR2 FQNEAQ. This CDR3 contains 15 residues. CDR3 DNA sequence: TGTGCCAGCAGCTGGAGGGCGGGTCTTACAGATACGCAGTATTTT. Its translation is CASSWRAGLTDTQYF.

This rearrangement joins TRBV25-1 to TRBJ1-3, with 7 positions matching TRBD1. The CDR3 loop spans 17 amino acids. V was clipped by 6 bases and J by 2 bases; unmatched bases: 13. Germline V lookup: CDR1 MGHDK, CDR2 SYGVNS. In DNA form, the CDR3 reads TGTGCCAGCAGCCATCCAAATTACAGGGGTACTGGAAACACCATATATTTT. This encodes CASSHPNYRGTGNTIYF.